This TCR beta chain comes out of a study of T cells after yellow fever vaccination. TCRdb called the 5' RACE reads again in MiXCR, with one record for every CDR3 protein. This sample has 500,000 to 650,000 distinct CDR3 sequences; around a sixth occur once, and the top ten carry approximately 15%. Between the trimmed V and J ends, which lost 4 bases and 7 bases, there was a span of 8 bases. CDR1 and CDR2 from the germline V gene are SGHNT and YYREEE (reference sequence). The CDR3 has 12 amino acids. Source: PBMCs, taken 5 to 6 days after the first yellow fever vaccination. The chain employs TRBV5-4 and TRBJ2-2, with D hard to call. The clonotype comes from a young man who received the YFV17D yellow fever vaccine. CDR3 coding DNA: TGTGCCAGCAGCCCCACAGTCGGGGAGCTGTTTTTT. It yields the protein CASSPTVGELFF.